This TCR beta chain stems from a study of blood T cell repertoires in COVID-19. Overall study: Whether acute or convalescent, the COVID-19 samples came from the United States, Italy and Spain. Sample material is recorded as cDNA or gDNA derived from T cells, B-cell-depleted T cells, or PBMCs.

In the authors' methods: It was from reference gene primer amplification that nucleated cell counts were estimated. Assay: immunoSEQ multiplex PCR; the TCRdb copy retains only in-frame clones and omits some. The D gene and trimming were derived from the DNA, and the V and J assignments and clone size from that table. The table records 200,000 to 250,000 clones, around 85% of them present only once. This CDR3 comprises 15 residues. Trimming cost V 4 bases and J 3 bases; bases outside gene matches: 9. Per the germline V gene, CDR1 is SGDLS and CDR2 is YYNGEE. The chain combines TRBV9 with TRBJ1-1; 7 nucleotides agree with TRBD1. The sample consisted of peripheral blood. This sequence originates from a man in his sixties with acute or convalescent COVID-19. The CDR3 here is CASSPRQGGDTEAFF. The CDR3 coding sequence is TGTGCCAGCAGCCCCCGACAGGGCGGGGACACTGAAGCTTTCTTT.